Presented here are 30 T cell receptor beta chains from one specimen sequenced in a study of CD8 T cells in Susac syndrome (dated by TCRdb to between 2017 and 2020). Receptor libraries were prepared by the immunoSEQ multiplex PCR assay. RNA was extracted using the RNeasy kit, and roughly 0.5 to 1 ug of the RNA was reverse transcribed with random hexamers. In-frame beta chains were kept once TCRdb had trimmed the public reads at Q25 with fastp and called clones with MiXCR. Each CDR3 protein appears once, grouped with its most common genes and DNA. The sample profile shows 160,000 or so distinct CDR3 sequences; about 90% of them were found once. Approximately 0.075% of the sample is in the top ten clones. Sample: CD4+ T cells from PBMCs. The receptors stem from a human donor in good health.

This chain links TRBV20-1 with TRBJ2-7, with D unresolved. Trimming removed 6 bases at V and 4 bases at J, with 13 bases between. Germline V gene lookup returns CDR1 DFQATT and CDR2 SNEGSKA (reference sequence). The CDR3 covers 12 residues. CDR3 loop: CSALGETYEQYF. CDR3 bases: TGCAGTGCCCTTGGTGAGACTTACGAGCAGTACTTC.

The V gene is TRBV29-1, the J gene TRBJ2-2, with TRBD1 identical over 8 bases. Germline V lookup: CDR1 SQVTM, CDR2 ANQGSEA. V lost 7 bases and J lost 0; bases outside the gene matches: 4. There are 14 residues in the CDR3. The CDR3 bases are TGCAGCGCCCTGACAGGGGCGAACACCGGGGAGCTGTTTTTT. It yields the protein CSALTGANTGELFF.

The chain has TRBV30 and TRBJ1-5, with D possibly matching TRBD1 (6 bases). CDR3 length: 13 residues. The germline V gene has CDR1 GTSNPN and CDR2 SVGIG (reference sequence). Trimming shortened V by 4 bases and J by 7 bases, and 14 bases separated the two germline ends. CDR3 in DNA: TGTGCCTGGACCGCGGGGGGGGGCCAGCCCCAGCATTTT. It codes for CAWTAGGGQPQHF.

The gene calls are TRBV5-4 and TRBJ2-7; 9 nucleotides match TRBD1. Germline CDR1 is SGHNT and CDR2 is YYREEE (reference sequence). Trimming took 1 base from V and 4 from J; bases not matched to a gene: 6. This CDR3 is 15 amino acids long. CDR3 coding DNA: TGTGCCAGCAGCTTGTCCACAGGGGGCGGGTACGAGCAGTACTTC. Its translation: CASSLSTGGGYEQYF. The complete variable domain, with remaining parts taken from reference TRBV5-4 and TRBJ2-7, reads ETGVTQSPTHLIKTRGQQVTLRCSSQSGHNTVSWYQQALGQGPQFIFQYYREEENGRGNFPPRFSGLQFPNYSSELNVNALELDDSALYLCASSLSTGGGYEQYFGPGTRLTVT.

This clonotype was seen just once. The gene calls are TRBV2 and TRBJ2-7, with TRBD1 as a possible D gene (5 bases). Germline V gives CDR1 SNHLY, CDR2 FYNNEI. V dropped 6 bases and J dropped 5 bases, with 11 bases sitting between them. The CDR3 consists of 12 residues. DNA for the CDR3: TGTGCCAGCAGCTCAGGGTATGACGAGCAGTACTTC. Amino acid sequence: CASSSGYDEQYF.

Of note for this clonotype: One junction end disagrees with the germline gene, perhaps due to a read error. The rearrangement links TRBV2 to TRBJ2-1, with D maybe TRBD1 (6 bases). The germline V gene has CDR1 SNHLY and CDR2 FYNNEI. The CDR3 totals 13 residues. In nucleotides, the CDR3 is TGTGCCAGCAGCGAAGACAGGTACAATGAGCAGTTCTTC. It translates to CASSEDRYNEQFF.

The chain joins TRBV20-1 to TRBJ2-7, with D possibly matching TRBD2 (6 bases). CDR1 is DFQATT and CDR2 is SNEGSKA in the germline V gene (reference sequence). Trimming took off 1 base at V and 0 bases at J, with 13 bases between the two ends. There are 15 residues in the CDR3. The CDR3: CSARVVASVSYEQYF. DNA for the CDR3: TGCAGTGCTAGAGTCGTCGCTAGCGTCTCCTACGAGCAGTACTTC.

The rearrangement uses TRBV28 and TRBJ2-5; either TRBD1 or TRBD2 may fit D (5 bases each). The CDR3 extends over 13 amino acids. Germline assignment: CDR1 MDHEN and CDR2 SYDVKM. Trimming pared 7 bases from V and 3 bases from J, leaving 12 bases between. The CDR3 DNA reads TGTGCCAGCAACGGGGCAGGGAAAGAGACCCAGTACTTC. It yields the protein CASNGAGKETQYF.

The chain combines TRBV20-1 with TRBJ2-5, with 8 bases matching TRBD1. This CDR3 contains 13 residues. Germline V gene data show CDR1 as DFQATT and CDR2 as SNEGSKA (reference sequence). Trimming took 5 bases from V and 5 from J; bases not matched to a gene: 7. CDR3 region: CSAPRQGMETQYF. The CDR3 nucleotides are TGCAGTGCTCCTCGACAGGGGATGGAGACCCAGTACTTC.

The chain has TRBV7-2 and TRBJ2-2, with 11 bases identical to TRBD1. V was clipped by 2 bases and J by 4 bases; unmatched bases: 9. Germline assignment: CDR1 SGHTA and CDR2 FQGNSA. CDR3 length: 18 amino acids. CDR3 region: CASSLSLGQGAVTGELFF. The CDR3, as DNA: TGTGCCAGCAGCTTAAGCCTCGGACAGGGGGCGGTCACCGGGGAGCTGTTTTTT.

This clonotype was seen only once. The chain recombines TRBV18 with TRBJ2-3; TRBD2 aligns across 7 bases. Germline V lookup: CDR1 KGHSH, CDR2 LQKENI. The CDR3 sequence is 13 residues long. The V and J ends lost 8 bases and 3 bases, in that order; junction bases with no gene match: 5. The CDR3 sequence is CASTTGGTDTQYF. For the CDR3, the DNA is TGTGCCAGCACCACGGGGGGAACAGATACGCAGTATTTT.

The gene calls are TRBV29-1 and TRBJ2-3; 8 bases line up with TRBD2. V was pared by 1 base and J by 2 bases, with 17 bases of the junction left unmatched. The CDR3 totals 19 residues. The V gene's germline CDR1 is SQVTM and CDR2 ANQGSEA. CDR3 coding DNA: TGCAGCGTTGAAGGGGTGCCGGGGCGGGGGGCCGTTGACACAGATACGCAGTATTTT. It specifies CSVEGVPGRGAVDTDTQYF.

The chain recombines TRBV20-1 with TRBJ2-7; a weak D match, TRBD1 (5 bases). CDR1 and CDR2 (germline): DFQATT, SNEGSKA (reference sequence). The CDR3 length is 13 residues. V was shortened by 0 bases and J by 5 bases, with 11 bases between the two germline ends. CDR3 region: CSARDLGRDEQYF. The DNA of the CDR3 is TGCAGTGCTAGAGATTTAGGCAGGGACGAGCAGTACTTC.

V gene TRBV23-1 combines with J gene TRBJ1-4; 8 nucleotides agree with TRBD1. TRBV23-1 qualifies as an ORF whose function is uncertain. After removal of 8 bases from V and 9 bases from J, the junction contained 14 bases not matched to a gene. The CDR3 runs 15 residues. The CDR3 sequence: CASRLMDREEKKLFF. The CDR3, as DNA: TGCGCCAGCCGCTTAATGGACAGGGAGGAGAAAAAACTGTTTTTT.

CDR3 nucleotide sequence: TGTGCCAGTAGTATAGAGGTGGGGTGGGCCACTGAAGCTTTCTTT. Translation gives CASSIEVGWATEAFF. The chain employs TRBV19 and TRBJ1-1; no firm D call. Trimming took off 0 bases at V and 4 bases at J, with 12 bases between the two ends. The CDR3 extends over 15 amino acids. Germline V gene sequence: CDR1 LNHDA, CDR2 SQIVND (reference sequence).

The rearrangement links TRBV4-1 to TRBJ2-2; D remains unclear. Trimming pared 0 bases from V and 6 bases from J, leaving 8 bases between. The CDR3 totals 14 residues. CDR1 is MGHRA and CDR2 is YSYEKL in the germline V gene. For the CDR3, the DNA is TGCGCCAGCAGCCAAGAAGAGACCGCCGGGGAGCTGTTTTTT. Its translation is CASSQEETAGELFF.

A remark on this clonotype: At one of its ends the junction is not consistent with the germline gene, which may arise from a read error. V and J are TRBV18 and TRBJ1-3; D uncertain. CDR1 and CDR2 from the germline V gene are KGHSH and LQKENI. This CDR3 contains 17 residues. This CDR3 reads CASSSGGPSRSENTIYF. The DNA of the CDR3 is TGTGCCAGCTCAAGCGGAGGACCATCTCGCTCTGAAAACACCATATATTTT. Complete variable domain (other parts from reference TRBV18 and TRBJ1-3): NAGVMQNPRHLVRRRGQEARLRCSPMKGHSHVYWYRQLPEEGLKFMVYLQKENIIDESGMPKERFSAEFPKEGPSILRIQQVVRGDSAAYFCASSSGGPSRSENTIYFGEGSWLTVV.

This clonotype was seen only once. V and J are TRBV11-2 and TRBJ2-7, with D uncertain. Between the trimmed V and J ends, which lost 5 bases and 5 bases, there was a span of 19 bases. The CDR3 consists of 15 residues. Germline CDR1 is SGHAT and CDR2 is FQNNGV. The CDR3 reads CASSQASSDLDEQYF. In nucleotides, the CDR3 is TGTGCCAGCAGCCAAGCATCCAGCGACTTAGACGAGCAGTACTTC.

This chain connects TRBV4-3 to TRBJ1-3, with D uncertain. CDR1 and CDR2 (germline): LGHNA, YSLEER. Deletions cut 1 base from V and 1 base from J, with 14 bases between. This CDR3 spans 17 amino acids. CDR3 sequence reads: CASSQGSLDGSGNTIYF. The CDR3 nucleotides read TGCGCCAGCAGCCAAGGCAGCCTGGATGGATCTGGAAACACCATATATTTT.

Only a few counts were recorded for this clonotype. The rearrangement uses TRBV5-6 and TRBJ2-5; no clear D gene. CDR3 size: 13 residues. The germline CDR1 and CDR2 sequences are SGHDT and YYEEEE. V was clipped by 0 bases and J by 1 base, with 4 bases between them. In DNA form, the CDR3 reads TGTGCCAGCAGCTTGGGGGCCCAAGAGACCCAGTACTTC. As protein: CASSLGAQETQYF.

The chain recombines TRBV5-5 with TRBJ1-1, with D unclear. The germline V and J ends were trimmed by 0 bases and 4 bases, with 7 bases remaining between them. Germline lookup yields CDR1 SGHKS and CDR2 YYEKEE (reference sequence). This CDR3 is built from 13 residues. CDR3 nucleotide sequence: TGTGCCAGCAGCTTGGCCGGGTCCACTGAAGCTTTCTTT. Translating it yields CASSLAGSTEAFF. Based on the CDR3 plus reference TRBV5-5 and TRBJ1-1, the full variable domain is DAGVTQSPTHLIKTRGQQVTLRCSPISGHKSVSWYQQVLGQGPQFIFQYYEKEERGRGNFPDRFSARQFPNYSSELNVNALLLGDSALYLCASSLAGSTEAFFGQGTRLTVV.

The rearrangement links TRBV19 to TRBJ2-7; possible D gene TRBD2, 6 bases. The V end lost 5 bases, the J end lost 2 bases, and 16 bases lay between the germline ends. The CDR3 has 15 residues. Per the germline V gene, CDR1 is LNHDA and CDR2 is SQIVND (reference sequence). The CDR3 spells CASSVLTGGAYEQYF. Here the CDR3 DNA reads TGTGCCAGTAGTGTCCTGACCGGGGGAGCCTACGAGCAGTACTTC. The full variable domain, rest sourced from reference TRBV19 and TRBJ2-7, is DGGITQSPKYLFRKEGQNVTLSCEQNLNHDAMYWYRQDPGQGLRLIYYSQIVNDFQKGDIAEGYSVSREKKESFPLTVTSAQKNPTAFYLCASSVLTGGAYEQYFGPGTRLTVT.

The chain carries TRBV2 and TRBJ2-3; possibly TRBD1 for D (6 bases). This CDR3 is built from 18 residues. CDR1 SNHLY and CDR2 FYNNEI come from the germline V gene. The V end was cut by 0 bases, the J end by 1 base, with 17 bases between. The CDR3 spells CASSEAGQGMSGTDTQYF. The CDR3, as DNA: TGTGCCAGCAGTGAAGCGGGGCAGGGGATGAGCGGCACAGATACGCAGTATTTT.

The CDR3 bases are TGTGCCAGCAGTTCCAACCCTAACAGACAGGGAGGGATCTATGGCTACACCTTC. Encoded protein: CASSSNPNRQGGIYGYTF. The chain links TRBV6-2 or TRBV6-3 to TRBJ1-2; 7 bases fit TRBD1. Losses at the gene ends were 4 bases for V and 4 bases for J; bases not matched to a gene: 18. Per the germline V gene, CDR1 is MNHEY and CDR2 is SVGEGT. The CDR3 loop spans 18 amino acids.

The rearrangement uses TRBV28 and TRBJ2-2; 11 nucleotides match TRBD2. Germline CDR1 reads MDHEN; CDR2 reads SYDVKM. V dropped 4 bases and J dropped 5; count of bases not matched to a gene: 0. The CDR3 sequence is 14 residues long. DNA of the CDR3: TGTGCCAGCAGTTCTAGCGGGAGGACCGGGGAGCTGTTTTTT. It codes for CASSSSGRTGELFF.

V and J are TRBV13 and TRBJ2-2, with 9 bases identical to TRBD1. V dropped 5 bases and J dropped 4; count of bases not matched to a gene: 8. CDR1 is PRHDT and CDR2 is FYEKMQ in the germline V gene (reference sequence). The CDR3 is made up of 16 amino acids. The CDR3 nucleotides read TGTGCCAGCAGCCTTCCCGGGACAGGGACCACCGGGGAGCTGTTTTTT. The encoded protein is CASSLPGTGTTGELFF.

The CDR3 spells CASSQDFTGAEAFF. The DNA of the CDR3 is TGTGCCAGCAGCCAAGATTTTACAGGGGCTGAAGCTTTCTTT. The J gene is TRBJ1-1, the V gene TRBV14; 7 positions match TRBD1. The CDR3 totals 14 residues. The germline V gene encodes CDR1 SGHDN and CDR2 FVKESK. The V segment lost 0 bases and the J segment 6 bases; nucleotides outside the gene matches: 4. The full variable domain, in which reference TRBV14 and TRBJ1-1 provide the parts outside the CDR3, is EAGVTQFPSHSVIEKGQTVTLRCDPISGHDNLYWYRRVMGKEIKFLLHFVKESKQDESGMPNNRFLAERTGGTYSTLKVQPAELEDSGVYFCASSQDFTGAEAFFGQGTRLTVV.

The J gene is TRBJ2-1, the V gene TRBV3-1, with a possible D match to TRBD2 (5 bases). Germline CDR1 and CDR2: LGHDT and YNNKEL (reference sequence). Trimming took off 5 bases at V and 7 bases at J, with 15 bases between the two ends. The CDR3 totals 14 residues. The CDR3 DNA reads TGTGCCAGCAGCTCCTCCGGGAAGATAAATGAGCAGTTCTTC. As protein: CASSSSGKINEQFF.

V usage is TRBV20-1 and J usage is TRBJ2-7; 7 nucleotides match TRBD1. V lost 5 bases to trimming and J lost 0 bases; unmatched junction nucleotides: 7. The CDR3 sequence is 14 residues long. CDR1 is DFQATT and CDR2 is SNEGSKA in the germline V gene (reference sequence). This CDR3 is CSAHRQGSSYEQYF. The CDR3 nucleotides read TGCAGTGCTCACCGACAGGGAAGCTCCTACGAGCAGTACTTC.

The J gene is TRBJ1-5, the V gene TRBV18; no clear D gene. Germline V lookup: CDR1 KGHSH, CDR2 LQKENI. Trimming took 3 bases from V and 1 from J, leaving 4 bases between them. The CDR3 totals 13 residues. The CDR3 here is CASSPDSNQPQHF. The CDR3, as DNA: TGTGCCAGCTCACCGGACAGCAATCAGCCCCAGCATTTT.